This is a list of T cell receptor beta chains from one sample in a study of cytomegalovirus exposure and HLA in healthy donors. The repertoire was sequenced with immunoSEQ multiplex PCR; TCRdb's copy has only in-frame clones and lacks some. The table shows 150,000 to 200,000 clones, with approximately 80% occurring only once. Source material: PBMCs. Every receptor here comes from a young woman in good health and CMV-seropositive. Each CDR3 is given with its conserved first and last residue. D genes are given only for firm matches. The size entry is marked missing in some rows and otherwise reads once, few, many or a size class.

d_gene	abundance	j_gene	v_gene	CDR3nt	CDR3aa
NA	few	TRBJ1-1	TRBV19	TGTGCCAGTAGTATTTGGGGCACAGGGACTGAAGCTTTCTTT	CASSIWGTGTEAFF
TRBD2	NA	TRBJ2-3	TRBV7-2	TGTGCCAGCAGCCTTACTAGCGGGGGCACAGATACGCAGTATTTT	CASSLTSGGTDTQYF
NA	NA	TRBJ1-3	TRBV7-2	TGTGCCAGCAGTTCTCGGGGGTCCGGAAACACCATATATTTT	CASSSRGSGNTIYF
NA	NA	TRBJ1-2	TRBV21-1	TGTGCCAGCAGCCGGGACAGGGCAACTCACTTC	CASSRDRATHF
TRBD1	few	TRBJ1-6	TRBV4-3	TGCGCCAGCAGCCAACGACAGGGCCCGCAATTGGGTTCACCCCTCCACTTT	CASSQRQGPQLGSPLHF
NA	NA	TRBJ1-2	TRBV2	TGTGCCAGCAGTGAAGGGGGCGCCTATGGCTACACCTTC	CASSEGGAYGYTF
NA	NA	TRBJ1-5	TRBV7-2	TGTGCCAGCAGCAATTCAGGGTGGCAGCCCCAGCATTTT	CASSNSGWQPQHF
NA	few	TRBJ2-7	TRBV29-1	TGCAGCGTGGCGGACAGTTTCTACGAGCAGTACTTC	CSVADSFYEQYF
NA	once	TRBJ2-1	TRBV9	TGTGCCAGCAGCGGGGGCCAAGCCAATGAGCAGTTCTTC	CASSGGQANEQFF
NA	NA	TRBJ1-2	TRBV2	TGTGCCAGCAGTGGAAGCAGGGTCGCGAGGGGCTACACCTTC	CASSGSRVARGYTF
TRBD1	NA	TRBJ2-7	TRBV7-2	TGTGCCAGCAGCTTAACGGACAGGGGGCCAGGAGAGCAGTACTTC	CASSLTDRGPGEQYF
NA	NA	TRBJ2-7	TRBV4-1	TGCGCCAGCAGCCAAGATTATGGGGGGTCCTCCTACGAGCAGTACTTC	CASSQDYGGSSYEQYF
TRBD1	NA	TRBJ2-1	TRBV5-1	TGCGCCAGCAGCTTGAGACAGGGCTCCTACAATGAGCAGTTCTTC	CASSLRQGSYNEQFF
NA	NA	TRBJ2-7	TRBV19	TGTGCCAGTAGCAACCGCGTGCGGGGTGGGTACGAGCAGTACTTC	CASSNRVRGGYEQYF
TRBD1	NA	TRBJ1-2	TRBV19	TGTGCCAGTAGTAGGGGCGGGACAGGGGAATATGGCTACACCTTC	CASSRGGTGEYGYTF
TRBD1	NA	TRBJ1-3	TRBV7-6	TGTGCCAGCAGCACCTACAGGGGGCAAAATGGAAACACCATATATTTT	CASSTYRGQNGNTIYF
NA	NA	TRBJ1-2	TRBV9	TGTGCCAGCAGCGGAGGGCTGGGGGGCTACACCTTC	CASSGGLGGYTF
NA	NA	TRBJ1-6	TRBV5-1	TGCGCCAGCAGCTTGGCGGCAGGGCCGTCCTATAATTCACCCCTCCACTTT	CASSLAAGPSYNSPLHF
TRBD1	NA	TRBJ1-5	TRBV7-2	TGTGCCAGCAGCTTAGACAGGGGCCCCTATAGCAATCAGCCCCAGCATTTT	CASSLDRGPYSNQPQHF
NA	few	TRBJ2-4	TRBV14	TGTGCCAGCAGCCGTGAAGGAGCCATTCAGTACTTC	CASSREGAIQYF
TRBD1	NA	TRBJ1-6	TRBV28	TGTGCCAGCAGTTCACCGGGACAGCACAATTCACCCCTCCACTTT	CASSSPGQHNSPLHF
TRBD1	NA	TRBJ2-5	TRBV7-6	TGTGCCAGCAGCGCAAGACAGGGGAGTAGGGAGACCCAGTACTTC	CASSARQGSRETQYF
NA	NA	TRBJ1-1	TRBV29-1	TGCAGCGTTGTCGGGGTCGGGGGGGCTGAAGCTTTCTTT	CSVVGVGGAEAFF
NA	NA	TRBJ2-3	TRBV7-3	TGTGCCAGCAGCCGAGAGGCGTGGGATACGCAGTATTTT	CASSREAWDTQYF
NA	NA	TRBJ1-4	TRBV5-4	TGTGCCAGCAGCTTGTGGGCCGCAACTAATGAAAAACTGTTTTTT	CASSLWAATNEKLFF
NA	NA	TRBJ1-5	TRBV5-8	TGTGCCAGCACCTTCTGGAGGCCTGGTCAGCCCCAGCATTTT	CASTFWRPGQPQHF
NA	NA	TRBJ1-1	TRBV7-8	TGTGCCAGCAGCCGACAGATGAACACTGAAGCTTTCTTT	CASSRQMNTEAFF
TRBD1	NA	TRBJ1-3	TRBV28	TGTGCCAGCACAACTCAGGGGGAAGGTAGAAACACCATATATTTT	CASTTQGEGRNTIYF
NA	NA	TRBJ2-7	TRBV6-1	TGTGCCAGCAGTGAGGGGGGGGACACCTCCCGCTACTTC	CASSEGGDTSRYF
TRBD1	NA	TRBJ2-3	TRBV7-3	TGTGCCAGCAGCCGTACAGGGGGCACAGATACGCAGTATTTT	CASSRTGGTDTQYF
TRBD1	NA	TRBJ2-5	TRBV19	TGTGCCAGTAGTATCCGGGACAGGGGTACGGCCGGTCAAGAGACCCAGTACTTC	CASSIRDRGTAGQETQYF
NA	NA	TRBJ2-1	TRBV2	TGTGCCAGCCAATCCCAGGGGGGCGATGAGCAGTTCTTC	CASQSQGGDEQFF
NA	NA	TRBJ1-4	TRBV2	TGTGCCAGCAGTGAAATCAGGGCAACTAATGAAAAACTGTTTTTT	CASSEIRATNEKLFF
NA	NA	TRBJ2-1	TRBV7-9	TGTGCCAGCAGGACCGAGGAGTTAACGTACAATGAGCAGTTCTTC	CASRTEELTYNEQFF
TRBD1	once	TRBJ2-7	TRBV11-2	TGTGCCAGCAGCTTAAAGCATTACAGGGGTAGTTACGAGCAGTACTTC	CASSLKHYRGSYEQYF
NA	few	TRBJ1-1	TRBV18	TGTGCCAGCTCCGCCGGGGTTTTGGACACTGAAGCTTTCTTT	CASSAGVLDTEAFF
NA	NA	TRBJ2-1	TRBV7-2	TGTGCCAGCAGCTTTACCAGATTGTACAATGAGCAGTTCTTC	CASSFTRLYNEQFF
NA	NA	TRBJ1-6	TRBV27	TGTGCCAGCACCTTCCGACAGATCAATAATTCACCCCTCCACTTT	CASTFRQINNSPLHF
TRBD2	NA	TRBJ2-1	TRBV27	TGTGCCAGCAGTTCTCTAGCGGGGGATGCGTACAATGAGCAGTTCTTC	CASSSLAGDAYNEQFF
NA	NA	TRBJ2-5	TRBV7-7	TGTGCTAGCAGCTTAGACCGAGGAGGGGAGCAGTACTTC	CASSLDRGGEQYF
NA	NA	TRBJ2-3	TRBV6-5	TGTGCCAGCAGTTACTCGAGGGCGGGGCGTACAGATACGCAGTATTTT	CASSYSRAGRTDTQYF
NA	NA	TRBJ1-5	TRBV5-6	TGTGCCAGCAGCTTTCGTTCCGGCAATCAGCCCCAGCATTTT	CASSFRSGNQPQHF
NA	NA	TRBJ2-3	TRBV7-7	TGTGCCAGCAGCTCCGGGGGGCTTGAGACAGATACGCAGTATTTT	CASSSGGLETDTQYF
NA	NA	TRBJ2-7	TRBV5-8	TGTGCCAGCAGCTTGGCCACAGCTCCCTCCTACGAGCAGTACTTC	CASSLATAPSYEQYF
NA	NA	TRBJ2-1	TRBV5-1	TGCGCCAGCAGGGGAGGGGGGGCTTACAATGAGCAGTTCTTC	CASRGGGAYNEQFF
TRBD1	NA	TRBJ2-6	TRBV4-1	TGCGCCAGCAGCCAAGACGCGGGACAGGGGGCGGGATTTGGGGCCAACGTCCTGACTTTC	CASSQDAGQGAGFGANVLTF
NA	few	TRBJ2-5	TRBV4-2	TGTGCCAGCAGCCAAGACAGACAAGAGACCCAGTACTTC	CASSQDRQETQYF
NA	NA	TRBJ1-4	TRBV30	TGTGCCTGGAGTGTTAGTCGAGCGCCAGTGTTTTTT	CAWSVSRAPVFF
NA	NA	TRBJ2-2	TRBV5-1	TGCGCCAGCAGCTTGCGGGAGATAGTCGGGGAGCTGTTTTTT	CASSLREIVGELFF
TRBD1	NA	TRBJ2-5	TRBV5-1	TGCGCCAGCAGGACAGGGGTGGAGGAGACCCAGTACTTC	CASRTGVEETQYF